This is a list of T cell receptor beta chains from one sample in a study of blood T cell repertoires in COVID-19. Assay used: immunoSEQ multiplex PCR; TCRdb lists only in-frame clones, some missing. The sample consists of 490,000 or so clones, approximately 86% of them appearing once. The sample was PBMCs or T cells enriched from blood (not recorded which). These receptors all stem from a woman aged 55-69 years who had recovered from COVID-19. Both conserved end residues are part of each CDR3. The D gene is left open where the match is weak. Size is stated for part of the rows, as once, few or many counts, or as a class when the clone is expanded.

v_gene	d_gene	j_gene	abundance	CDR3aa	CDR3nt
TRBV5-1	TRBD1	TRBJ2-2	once	CASNPQGANTGELFF	TGCGCCAGCAACCCGCAGGGGGCGAACACCGGGGAGCTGTTTTTT
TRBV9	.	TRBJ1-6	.	CASSVARFNSPLHF	TGTGCCAGCAGCGTAGCCAGGTTCAATTCACCCCTCCACTTT
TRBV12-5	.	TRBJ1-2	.	CASGLDLTHGYTF	TGTGCTAGTGGTTTGGATCTTACACATGGCTACACCTTC
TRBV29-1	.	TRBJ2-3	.	CSVEVPGQLTSTDTQYF	TGCAGCGTTGAGGTTCCCGGACAGCTTACTAGCACAGATACGCAGTATTTT
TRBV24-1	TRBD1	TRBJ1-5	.	CATSEGTGNQPQHF	TGTGCCACCAGTGAGGGGACAGGGAACCAGCCCCAGCATTTT
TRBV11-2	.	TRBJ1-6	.	CASSSGGAGGSPLHF	TGTGCCAGCAGCTCCGGAGGCGCGGGGGGTTCACCCCTCCACTTT
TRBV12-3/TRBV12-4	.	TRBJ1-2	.	CASTPQALYGYTF	TGTGCCAGCACCCCGCAGGCGTTGTATGGCTACACCTTC
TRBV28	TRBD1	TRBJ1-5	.	CASSLKKGQVAQPQHF	TGTGCCAGCAGCTTAAAGAAGGGACAGGTCGCCCAGCCCCAGCATTTT
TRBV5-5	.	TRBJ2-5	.	CASSGDTETQYF	TGTGCCAGCAGCGGGGACACCGAGACCCAGTACTTC
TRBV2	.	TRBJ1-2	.	CASSEARGNYGYTF	TGTGCCAGCAGTGAAGCGCGCGGTAACTATGGCTACACCTTC
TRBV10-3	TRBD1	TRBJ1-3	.	CAVAGQASGNTIYF	TGTGCCGTTGCTGGACAGGCCTCTGGAAACACCATATATTTT
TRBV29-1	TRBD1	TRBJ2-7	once	CSATGTGGRYEQYF	TGCAGCGCCACCGGGACAGGGGGGCGCTACGAGCAGTACTTC